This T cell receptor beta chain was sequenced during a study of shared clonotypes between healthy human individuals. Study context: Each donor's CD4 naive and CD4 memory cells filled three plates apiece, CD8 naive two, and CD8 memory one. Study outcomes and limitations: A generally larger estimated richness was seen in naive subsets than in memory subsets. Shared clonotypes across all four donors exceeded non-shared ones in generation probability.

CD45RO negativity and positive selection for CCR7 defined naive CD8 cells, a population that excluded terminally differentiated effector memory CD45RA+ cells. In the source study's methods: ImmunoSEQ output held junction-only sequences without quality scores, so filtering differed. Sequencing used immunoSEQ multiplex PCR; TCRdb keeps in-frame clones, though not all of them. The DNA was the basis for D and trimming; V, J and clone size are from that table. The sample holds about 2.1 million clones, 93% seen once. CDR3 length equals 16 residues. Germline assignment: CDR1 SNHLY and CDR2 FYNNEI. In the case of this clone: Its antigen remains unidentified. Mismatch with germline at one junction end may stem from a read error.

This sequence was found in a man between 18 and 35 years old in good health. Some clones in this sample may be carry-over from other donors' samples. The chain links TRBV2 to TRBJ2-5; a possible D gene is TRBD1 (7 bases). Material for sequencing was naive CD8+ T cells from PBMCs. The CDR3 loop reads CASSEGAGGPQETQYF. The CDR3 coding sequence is TGTGCCAGCAGCGAAGGGGCAGGGGGGCCACAAGAGACCCAGTACTTC.